Following are 23 T cell receptor beta chains from one sample sequenced in a study of early T cells in non-severe SARS-CoV-2 infection. TCRdb passed the 5' RACE reads through MiXCR, listing each CDR3 protein once. Here the sample spans tens of thousands of distinct CDR3 sequences, roughly 15% being singletons. The sequenced material came from whole blood. The source of these receptors is an adult who was a healthcare worker with PCR-confirmed SARS-CoV-2 infection or an uninfected control (not recorded which).

In this sample, this clonotype turned up a few times. The chain employs TRBV12-3 or TRBV12-4 and TRBJ1-2, with 7 nucleotides matching TRBD1. V shed 6 bases and J 8 bases; nucleotides not matched to a gene: 6. This CDR3 spans 12 amino acids. The DNA for the CDR3 is TGTGCCAGCAGCCCGACAGGGTACGGCTACACCTTC. Translating it yields CASSPTGYGYTF.

This clonotype was seen more than once but under ten times. The V gene is TRBV4-3, the J gene TRBJ1-2; possible D gene TRBD1, 5 bases. CDR3 length: 12 residues. V was cut by 4 bases and J by 7 bases, with 10 bases left in between. CDR1 LGHNA and CDR2 YSLEER come from the germline V gene. The CDR3 region is CASSRGTSGYTF. The CDR3 region has the DNA TGCGCCAGCAGCCGGGGGACCTCTGGCTACACCTTC.

This clonotype has only a few counts. V is TRBV5-1 and J is TRBJ2-3; TRBD2 matches at 7 bases. Germline lookup yields CDR1 SGHRS and CDR2 YFSETQ. V gave up 2 bases and J gave up 4 bases; unmatched junction bases: 4. This CDR3 has 14 amino acids. The CDR3 is CASSLGLVPDTQYF. Here the CDR3 DNA reads TGCGCCAGCAGCTTAGGACTAGTTCCAGATACGCAGTATTTT.

The table lists this clonotype with a count of one. The chain joins TRBV20-1 to TRBJ2-3, with 10 bases fitting TRBD2. CDR1 and CDR2 from the germline V gene are DFQATT and SNEGSKA (reference sequence). CDR3 length: 21 residues. J lost 1 base, V lost 5 bases, and 24 bases had no gene match. The CDR3 coding sequence is TGCAGTGCTTCACCAGAGGGACTAGCGATCGCTTGGCTCGGGGGCACAGATACGCAGTATTTT. Amino acids: CSASPEGLAIAWLGGTDTQYF.

The sample holds a few counts of this clonotype. This sequence joins TRBV30 and TRBJ2-5; 10 nucleotides match TRBD2. V trimming: 0 bases; J trimming: 2 bases; junction bases outside the gene matches: 0. This CDR3 region has 14 residues. CDR1 and CDR2 (germline): GTSNPN, SVGIG (reference sequence). CDR3 bases: TGTGCCTGGAGTGTAGCGGGGGGGCAAGAGACCCAGTACTTC. Translation gives CAWSVAGGQETQYF.

The V and J genes are TRBV2 and TRBJ1-1, with unresolved D. V was clipped by 9 bases and J by 5 bases, with 16 bases between them. This CDR3 region has 13 residues. Germline CDR1 and CDR2: SNHLY and FYNNEI. CDR3 in amino acids: CASHYAAGTEAFF. In nucleotides, the CDR3 is TGTGCCAGTCACTACGCCGCGGGGACTGAAGCTTTCTTT. Using reference TRBV2 and TRBJ1-1 for the parts outside the CDR3, the full variable domain is EPEVTQTPSHQVTQMGQEVILRCVPISNHLYFYWYRQILGQKVEFLVSFYNNEISEKSEIFDDQFSVERPDGSNFTLKIRSTKLEDSAMYFCASHYAAGTEAFFGQGTRLTVV.

The chain uses TRBV20-1 and TRBJ2-5; 7 bases line up with TRBD1. The V gene end was trimmed by 1 base and the J gene end by 3 bases; junction bases not matched to a gene: 14. Germline CDR1 reads DFQATT; CDR2 reads SNEGSKA (reference sequence). The CDR3 covers 17 residues. The DNA of the CDR3 is TGCAGTGCTAGAGCAGGGAACCGGGTCAGGGGGAAAGAGACCCAGTACTTC. Translation gives CSARAGNRVRGKETQYF.

The genes are TRBV7-2 and TRBJ1-5; tentatively, D is TRBD1 (6 bases). The CDR3 consists of 14 residues. The germline CDR1 and CDR2 sequences are SGHTA and FQGNSA. The V gene lost 3 bases and the J gene lost 7 bases, with 13 bases spanning the gap. The CDR3 protein is CASSFRTVTQPQHF. The CDR3 DNA sequence: TGTGCCAGCAGCTTCCGGACAGTCACCCAGCCCCAGCATTTT.

This clonotype was observed a few times. The rearrangement joins TRBV6-6 to TRBJ1-5, with TRBD1 identical over 8 bases. After removal of 6 bases from V and 2 bases from J, the junction contained 9 bases not matched to a gene. Germline CDR1 reads MNHNY; CDR2 reads SVGAGI (reference sequence). This CDR3 is built from 16 residues. The CDR3 DNA reads as TGTGCCAGCAGGGAGAGACAGGGGAGGCGCAATCAGCCCCAGCATTTT. It yields the protein CASRERQGRRNQPQHF.

This clonotype has ten or more counts. This sequence joins TRBV12-3 or TRBV12-4 and TRBJ1-2, with 7 bases fitting TRBD1. V was clipped by 6 bases and J by 3 bases; unmatched bases: 1. CDR3 length: 12 amino acids. This chain's CDR3 is CASSTGDYGYTF. As DNA, the CDR3 is TGTGCCAGCAGCACAGGGGACTATGGCTACACCTTC.

The rearrangement joins TRBV6-2 or TRBV6-3 to TRBJ1-1; D is ambiguous. Trimming cost V 5 bases and J 3 bases, with 7 bases left between them. Germline loops: CDR1 MNHEY, CDR2 SVGEGT. The CDR3 has 12 residues. This chain's CDR3 is CASSNPDTEAFF. In DNA, the CDR3 is TGTGCCAGCAGTAACCCTGACACTGAAGCTTTCTTT.

This clonotype has just a few counts. The chain combines TRBV14 with TRBJ2-7; TRBD2 might be the D (6 bases). CDR1 is SGHDN, CDR2 FVKESK, per germline. This CDR3 has 16 amino acids. The germline V and J ends were trimmed by 1 base and 4 bases, with 17 bases remaining between them. Here the CDR3 DNA reads TGTGCCAGCAGCCAAGCCCGACAGATGGAGGGGTACGAGCAGTACTTC. Its protein is CASSQARQMEGYEQYF.

The count of this clonotype is one. The chain employs TRBV19 and TRBJ2-1; 10 positions agree with TRBD2. The CDR3 sequence is 14 residues long. The trim removed 1 base at V and 8 bases at J, leaving 2 bases unmatched. The germline CDR1 and CDR2 sequences are LNHDA and SQIVND (reference sequence). CDR3 coding DNA: TGTGCCAGTAGTATAGCTAGCGGGGGCTATGAGCAGTTCTTC. It yields the protein CASSIASGGYEQFF.

This clonotype was seen a handful of times. The chain carries TRBV2 and TRBJ2-2, with D possibly being TRBD1 (6 bases). Trimming took off 7 bases at V and 4 bases at J, with 16 bases between the two ends. The germline V gene has CDR1 SNHLY and CDR2 FYNNEI. This CDR3 is 15 amino acids long. CDR3 in amino acids: CASMRSGQLTGELFF. The CDR3 DNA reads TGTGCCAGCATGCGGTCTGGACAGCTCACCGGGGAGCTGTTTTTT.

This clonotype came up a few times. This sequence joins TRBV12-3 or TRBV12-4 and TRBJ2-1; 7 bases map to TRBD2. This CDR3 has 15 residues. Germline trimming cut 3 bases from V and 3 bases from J; bases unmatched to any gene: 5. DNA of the CDR3: TGTGCCAGCAGTTTTGGCGGGGGAAGCTACAATGAGCAGTTCTTC. This encodes CASSFGGGSYNEQFF.

This clonotype was detected only a few times. The V gene is TRBV7-9, the J gene TRBJ2-6, with TRBD1 identical over 7 bases. Unmatched junction bases numbered 14, after V lost 5 bases and J lost 1 base. CDR1 SEHNR and CDR2 FQNEAQ come from the germline V gene (reference sequence). This CDR3 spans 19 amino acids. CDR3 region: CASSQKTGFSLSGANVLTF. Written as DNA, the CDR3 is TGTGCCAGCAGCCAGAAGACAGGGTTTAGCCTTTCTGGGGCCAACGTCCTGACTTTC.

This clonotype occurred many times. The V call is TRBV6-1, the J call TRBJ2-3; TRBD1 matches at 9 bases. Looked up from germline, CDR1 is MNHNS and CDR2 is SASEGT. Germline trimming cut 6 bases from V and 0 bases from J; bases unmatched to any gene: 4. The CDR3 spans 15 residues. The DNA for the CDR3 is TGTGCCAGCAGCGGGACAGGGCCCAGCACAGATACGCAGTATTTT. Amino acids: CASSGTGPSTDTQYF.

Remarks on this clonotype: At one end, the junction sequence differs from germline, possibly due to a read error. The J gene is TRBJ2-7, the V gene TRBV7-7; D may be TRBD1 or TRBD2 (6 bases each). CDR1 and CDR2 (germline): SSHAT, FNYEAQ (reference sequence). This CDR3 region has 14 residues. CDR3 sequence: CASSLGVGGDEQYF. The CDR3 DNA sequence: TGTGCTAGCAGCTTAGGAGTGGGGGGCGACGAGCAGTACTTC.

This clonotype has a handful of counts. The chain couples TRBV6-2 or TRBV6-3 to TRBJ1-1; D gene uncertain. Trimming stripped 6 bases from V and 6 bases from J, with 23 bases between. Germline CDR1 reads MNHEY; CDR2 reads SVGEGT. CDR3 length equals 16 residues. The CDR3 nucleotides read TGTGCCAGCAGCCTCACCAAGACACCATTCCTTGCTGAAGCTTTCTTT. It translates to CASSLTKTPFLAEAFF.

The chain carries TRBV6-4 and TRBJ2-2; D is unclear. Germline V gives CDR1 MRHNA, CDR2 SNTAGT. Trimming removed 7 bases at V and 6 bases at J, with 15 bases between. CDR3 length: 14 residues. CDR3 sequence: CASNPMAGAGELFF. The CDR3 DNA reads TGTGCCAGCAACCCAATGGCTGGCGCCGGGGAGCTGTTTTTT.

The chain is built from TRBV5-1 and TRBJ1-2; TRBD1 matches 10 bases. The V gene end was trimmed by 0 bases and the J gene end by 2 bases; junction bases not matched to a gene: 1. Germline V gene sequence: CDR1 SGHRS, CDR2 YFSETQ. The CDR3 runs 15 residues. The CDR3 region is CASSLEGQGNYGYTF. The CDR3 DNA sequence: TGCGCCAGCAGCTTGGAGGGACAGGGGAACTATGGCTACACCTTC.

This clonotype was found a few times. The chain links TRBV28 to TRBJ2-7; possibly TRBD1 for D (6 bases). V lost 6 bases and J lost 5, with 20 bases in between. Germline loops: CDR1 MDHEN, CDR2 SYDVKM. The CDR3 sequence is 15 residues long. The CDR3 spells CASRGPGAGVHEQYF. DNA of the CDR3: TGTGCCAGCAGGGGACCAGGGGCGGGCGTCCACGAGCAGTACTTC.

This clonotype was found many times. The chain links TRBV10-2 to TRBJ2-7; D gene uncertain. V lost 0 bases and J lost 3, with 15 bases in between. CDR3 size: 16 residues. Germline loops: CDR1 WSHSY, CDR2 SAAADI. The CDR3 loop is CASSESLPSLNYEQYF. CDR3 bases: TGCGCCAGCAGTGAGTCCCTGCCTAGTCTGAACTACGAGCAGTACTTC.